The present T cell receptor beta chain was sequenced within a study of blood T cell repertoires in COVID-19. CDR3 length equals 14 residues. The germline CDR1 and CDR2 sequences are MNHEY and SMNVEV (reference sequence). V lost 2 bases and J 4 bases, leaving 9 bases between the germline ends. In the source study's methods: Scientists estimated how many nucleated cells there were by amplifying reference gene primers. Measured with immunoSEQ multiplex PCR; TCRdb has only the in-frame clones, and not every one. The V and J calls and clone size come from that table; D and trimming were worked out from the DNA. The repertoire has 110,000 to 150,000 clones, 79% of them found once; the top ten carry approximately 3.6%.

Material for sequencing was peripheral blood. This sequence joins TRBV27 and TRBJ2-1, with D possibly matching TRBD2 (6 bases). The clonotype comes from a man in his 60s with acute or convalescent COVID-19. The CDR3 loop is CASSLRAGYNEQFF. CDR3 in DNA: TGTGCCAGCAGTTTACGGGCGGGGTACAATGAGCAGTTCTTC.